The 17 T cell receptor beta chains listed next were all sequenced from one sample in a study of shared clonotypes between healthy human individuals. Only in-frame clones appear in the TCRdb table, and some are missing; sequencing was by immunoSEQ multiplex PCR. The sample carries millions of clones, roughly 95% recorded once. The sample consisted of naive CD4+ T cells sorted from blood. Regarding subset: CD45RA+ positively selected. All receptors come from a man between 18 and 29 years old in good health.

This clone has just a few counts. The rearrangement links TRBV5-8 to TRBJ2-1; the D gene could be TRBD1 or TRBD2 (5 bases each). Per germline, CDR1 SGHTS and CDR2 YDEGEE. The CDR3 is 15 residues long. Trimming took off 6 bases at V and 4 bases at J, with 17 bases between the two ends. CDR3 sequence: CASTPGRSVYNEQFF. The CDR3 nucleotides are TGTGCCAGCACCCCGGGGCGGAGTGTATACAATGAGCAGTTCTTC.

The rearrangement joins TRBV19 to TRBJ2-7, with D perhaps matching TRBD1 or TRBD2 (5 bases each). Per germline, CDR1 LNHDA and CDR2 SQIVND (reference sequence). The CDR3 spans 14 residues. V gave up 5 bases and J gave up 0 bases, with 11 bases separating them. CDR3 DNA sequence: TGTGCCAGTAGTGTTTCAGGGAGCTCCTACGAGCAGTACTTC. This encodes CASSVSGSSYEQYF.

The chain uses TRBV18 and TRBJ1-6; possible D gene TRBD1, 6 bases. This CDR3 has 15 amino acids. V lost 0 bases and J lost 9, with 12 bases in between. Germline assignment: CDR1 KGHSH and CDR2 LQKENI. Written as DNA, the CDR3 is TGTGCCAGCTCACCACCTTCAGGGGATGTTTCACCCCTCCACTTT. Translation: CASSPPSGDVSPLHF.

This clone was observed a single time. The J gene is TRBJ1-1, the V gene TRBV14; the D gene is possibly TRBD1 (6 bases). The germline V and J ends were trimmed by 3 bases and 0 bases, with 14 bases remaining between them. CDR3 size: 16 residues. Germline values: CDR1 SGHDN, CDR2 FVKESK. CDR3 residues: CASSHRDTYMNTEAFF. The CDR3 bases are TGTGCCAGCAGCCACCGGGACACATACATGAACACTGAAGCTTTCTTT.

The chain carries TRBV6-1 and TRBJ1-5; TRBD1 is a possible D gene (6 bases). CDR1 is MNHNS, CDR2 SASEGT, per germline. The CDR3 covers 14 residues. The V end was cut by 5 bases, the J end by 11 bases, with 19 bases between. The CDR3 loop reads CASSTQGIPQAQHF. The CDR3, as DNA: TGTGCCAGCAGTACCCAGGGGATCCCACAAGCCCAGCATTTT.

The rearrangement links TRBV18 to TRBJ2-3; D is uncertain. Germline CDR1 KGHSH, CDR2 LQKENI. The CDR3 runs to 14 residues. Trimming cost V 2 bases and J 2 bases, with 8 bases left between them. The chain's CDR3 is CASSPLQTTDTQYF. For the CDR3, the DNA is TGTGCCAGCTCACCATTACAGACCACAGATACGCAGTATTTT.

The J gene is TRBJ1-6, the V gene TRBV28; TRBD1 matches 10 bases. CDR3 length: 17 amino acids. The V and J ends lost 2 bases and 3 bases, in that order; junction bases with no gene match: 4. Germline lookup yields CDR1 MDHEN and CDR2 SYDVKM. The DNA for the CDR3 is TGTGCCAGCAGTTTAGGGACAGGGGTCGGCTATAATTCACCCCTCCACTTT. This codes for CASSLGTGVGYNSPLHF. The full variable domain, completed using reference TRBV28 and TRBJ1-6, is DVKVTQSSRYLVKRTGEKVFLECVQDMDHENMFWYRQDPGLGLRLIYFSYDVKMKEKGDIPEGYSVSREKKERFSLILESASTNQTSMYLCASSLGTGVGYNSPLHFGNGTRLTVT.

V usage is TRBV18 and J usage is TRBJ2-7; D not certain. This CDR3 spans 15 amino acids. V dropped 4 bases and J dropped 0 bases, with 13 bases sitting between them. Germline V CDR1 and CDR2: KGHSH, LQKENI. The CDR3 nucleotides read TGTGCCAGCTCACGAGGCTCACCAGGCTCCTACGAGCAGTACTTC. It encodes CASSRGSPGSYEQYF.

The rearrangement joins TRBV4-1 to TRBJ2-7, with TRBD2 identical over 9 bases. CDR3 length: 16 residues. Trimming took 4 bases from V and 4 from J; bases not matched to a gene: 11. Germline CDR1 MGHRA, CDR2 YSYEKL. DNA for the CDR3: TGCGCCAGCAGCCGCGAGACGGGACTAGCAGTGTACGAGCAGTACTTC. It encodes CASSRETGLAVYEQYF.

Notes on this clone: Possible read error: a much larger clone is one base away. Other DNA sequences in the same sample also yield this CDR3. Here the CDR3 reads CASSIGTAYEQYF. CDR3 in DNA: TGTGCCAGTAGTATCGGTACAGCCTACGAGCAGTACTTC. The genes are TRBV19 and TRBJ2-7; D call uncertain. V lost 3 bases, J lost 2 bases, and 8 bases lay in between. The CDR3 is 13 amino acids. Germline CDR1 and CDR2: LNHDA and SQIVND (reference sequence).

V is TRBV5-1 and J is TRBJ1-4; 7 positions agree with TRBD1. CDR1 is SGHRS, CDR2 YFSETQ, per germline. The CDR3 totals 14 residues. J was trimmed by 4 bases and V by 4 bases; bases with no gene match: 4. The DNA of the CDR3 is TGCGCCAGCAGCCAGGGACAGAATAATGAAAAACTGTTTTTT. Translation gives CASSQGQNNEKLFF.

For this clone: Other nucleotide sequences in the sample specify the same CDR3. The chain joins TRBV7-3 to TRBJ1-2; 9 nucleotides match TRBD1. The CDR3 covers 13 residues. In germline, CDR1 is SGHTA, CDR2 FQGTGA. J lost 8 bases, V lost 5 bases, and 6 bases had no gene match. CDR3 amino acids: CASSLQGAEGYTF. The CDR3 DNA is TGTGCCAGCAGCCTACAGGGGGCGGAAGGCTACACCTTC.

The CDR3 spells CASSWASDGELFF. The CDR3 DNA sequence: TGCGCCAGCAGCTGGGCTAGCGACGGGGAGCTGTTTTTT. J is TRBJ2-2 and V is TRBV5-1, with D possibly TRBD2 on 6 matching bases. Germline V gene data show CDR1 as SGHRS and CDR2 as YFSETQ. Deletions cut 3 bases from V and 7 bases from J, with 10 bases between. The CDR3 contains 13 residues.

The V gene is TRBV14, the J gene TRBJ2-7; 9 bases are a match to TRBD2. This CDR3 contains 17 residues. With V trimmed by 1 base and J by 2 bases, 9 bases remained unmatched. Germline CDR1 reads SGHDN; CDR2 reads FVKESK. The CDR3 reads CASSQVLAGKRPYEQYF. The CDR3 coding sequence is TGTGCCAGCAGCCAAGTTCTAGCGGGAAAGCGCCCCTACGAGCAGTACTTC.

The rearrangement links TRBV5-1 to TRBJ1-1; D might be TRBD1 (5 bases). The CDR3 consists of 18 residues. CDR1 and CDR2 from the germline V gene are SGHRS and YFSETQ. The V and J ends lost 1 base and 1 base respectively, with 20 bases between them. This CDR3 is CASSLRRGKDGTNTEAFF. The DNA of the CDR3 is TGCGCCAGCAGCTTGAGGCGGGGTAAAGACGGGACGAACACTGAAGCTTTCTTT.

V and J are TRBV5-1 and TRBJ2-5, with D possibly matching TRBD2 (7 bases). The germline V gene has CDR1 SGHRS and CDR2 YFSETQ. The length of the CDR3 is 15 residues. V dropped 0 bases and J dropped 4 bases, with 13 bases sitting between them. The CDR3 sequence: CASSLVGGPGETQYF. In DNA, the CDR3 is TGCGCCAGCAGCTTGGTGGGGGGGCCAGGAGAGACCCAGTACTTC.

The CDR3 is CASRARDLSDTQYF. The CDR3 DNA sequence: TGTGCCAGCAGAGCCAGGGACTTGTCAGATACGCAGTATTTT. V gene TRBV2 combines with J gene TRBJ2-3; the D gene is possibly TRBD2 (6 bases). CDR1 is SNHLY, CDR2 FYNNEI, per germline. Trimming took off 6 bases at V and 4 bases at J, with 14 bases between the two ends. The CDR3 loop spans 14 amino acids.